This entry lists 22 T cell receptor beta chains sequenced from one sample in a study of CD8 T cells in ankylosing spondylitis. Study-level results: Characteristic of ankylosing spondylitis blood, it appeared, was a TCR beta motif comprising fewer than 10 highly homologous variants.

TCRdb ran MiXCR on the 5' RACE reads and lists one entry per CDR3 protein. Seen here are some 840,000 distinct CDR3 sequences, approximately 12% observed once, and the top ten hold 0.51%. No antigen has been assigned to these receptors. Sequencing was carried out using blood, either unsorted or a sorted T cell fraction (not recorded which). The receptor source for this set is a male donor with ankylosing spondylitis.

This chain uses TRBV7-9 with TRBJ1-2; no definite D call. The CDR3 contains 15 residues. The germline V gene has CDR1 SEHNR and CDR2 FQNEAQ (reference sequence). The ends were cut back, 5 bases at V and 0 bases at J, with 13 bases in the middle. The CDR3 sequence: CASSRGRGANYGYTF. The CDR3 bases are TGTGCCAGCAGCCGCGGACGGGGAGCTAACTATGGCTACACCTTC.

This clonotype was observed a few times. The rearrangement uses TRBV6-1 and TRBJ2-7, with 11 nucleotides matching TRBD1. The CDR3 contains 14 residues. Germline V gene data show CDR1 as MNHNS and CDR2 as SASEGT. V shed 0 bases and J 6 bases; nucleotides not matched to a gene: 1. Written as DNA, the CDR3 is TGTGCCAGCAGTGAAGCGGGACAGGGGGTCGAGCAGTACTTC. This gives the protein CASSEAGQGVEQYF.

This clonotype came up a few times. The J gene is TRBJ2-7, the V gene TRBV12-3 or TRBV12-4; perhaps TRBD2 as D (5 bases). The CDR3 covers 14 residues. Trimming cost V 4 bases and J 5 bases, with 15 bases left between them. CDR3 coding DNA: TGTGCCAGCAGTTACGGGATTTCTAGCAACGAGCAGTACTTC. Amino acid sequence: CASSYGISSNEQYF.

In this sample, this clonotype turned up a few times. The chain has TRBV5-6 and TRBJ2-7; no clear D. Trimming took off 6 bases at V and 0 bases at J, with 13 bases between the two ends. The CDR3 is 14 residues long. Germline lookup yields CDR1 SGHDT and CDR2 YYEEEE. In DNA form, the CDR3 reads TGTGCCAGCACCATCCTAGTACGCTCCTACGAGCAGTACTTC. It encodes CASTILVRSYEQYF.

CDR3 in amino acids: CASSGSQDTQYF. Here the CDR3 DNA reads TGTGCCAGCAGCGGATCGCAAGATACGCAGTATTTT. This chain uses TRBV6-5 with TRBJ2-3; D is unclear. This CDR3 spans 12 amino acids. V was clipped by 6 bases and J by 5 bases, with 9 bases between them. Germline V gene sequence: CDR1 MNHEY, CDR2 SVGAGI.

This clonotype has just a few counts. This rearrangement joins TRBV5-6 to TRBJ1-6; perhaps TRBD1 as D (5 bases). Trimming took 4 bases from V and 4 from J, leaving 12 bases between them. The germline CDR1 and CDR2 sequences are SGHDT and YYEEEE. CDR3 length: 15 residues. As DNA, the CDR3 is TGTGCCAGCAGCCACCGGGGGGGATATAATTCACCCCTCCACTTT. It encodes CASSHRGGYNSPLHF.

This clonotype was recorded at least ten times. This chain connects TRBV5-1 to TRBJ1-1; no firm D call. The CDR3 consists of 13 residues. V was clipped by 5 bases and J by 4 bases, with 12 bases between them. In germline, CDR1 is SGHRS, CDR2 YFSETQ. This CDR3 is CASRDLSGTEAFF. The CDR3 region has the DNA TGCGCCAGCAGGGACCTCTCGGGCACTGAAGCTTTCTTT.

This clonotype was seen repeatedly, ten times or more. This chain connects TRBV6-2 or TRBV6-3 to TRBJ2-1, with 9 nucleotides matching TRBD2. This CDR3 region has 16 residues. From germline, CDR1 is MNHEY and CDR2 SVGEGT. Germline trimming cut 10 bases from V and 2 bases from J; bases unmatched to any gene: 12. CDR3 amino acids: CATQTFSGSAYNEQFF. The DNA of the CDR3 is TGTGCCACCCAAACCTTTAGCGGGAGTGCCTACAATGAGCAGTTCTTC.

As DNA, the CDR3 is TGTGCCAGCAGCTTACAGGGGGGAAGTGAAAAACTGTTTTTT. Translation gives CASSLQGGSEKLFF. V and J are TRBV5-6 and TRBJ1-4, with 8 bases fitting TRBD1. V shed 2 bases, J shed 7 bases, and the junction held 4 bases outside the gene matches. Germline V CDR1 and CDR2: SGHDT, YYEEEE. CDR3 length: 14 amino acids.

The rearrangement links TRBV20-1 to TRBJ1-5, with 7 bases fitting TRBD1. Germline CDR1 and CDR2: DFQATT and SNEGSKA (reference sequence). The CDR3 has 13 amino acids. The ends lost 5 bases at V and 4 bases at J; junction bases unmatched: 5. Written as DNA, the CDR3 is TGCAGTGCTGGGACAGAAACAAATCAGCCCCAGCATTTT. Translating it yields CSAGTETNQPQHF.

V and J are TRBV7-9 and TRBJ1-4; D gene uncertain. V was trimmed by 5 bases and J by 7 bases, leaving 14 bases between them. This CDR3 has 14 amino acids. Germline CDR1 and CDR2: SEHNR and FQNEAQ (reference sequence). The CDR3 is CASSVTRDGEKLFF. The CDR3 nucleotides read TGTGCCAGCAGCGTGACTAGGGATGGTGAAAAACTGTTTTTT.

This chain connects TRBV6-5 to TRBJ2-2, with D perhaps TRBD2 (5 bases). Germline loops: CDR1 MNHEY, CDR2 SVGAGI. The V and J ends lost 4 bases and 5 bases respectively, with 11 bases between them. The CDR3 length is 14 residues. The CDR3 reads CASSSRGWTGELFF. CDR3 coding DNA: TGTGCCAGCAGTTCCCGGGGTTGGACCGGGGAGCTGTTTTTT.

CDR3 nucleotides: TGTGCCAGCTGCTTGACTGGGGAGCTGTTTTTT. Protein sequence: CASCLTGELFF. V gene TRBV28 combines with J gene TRBJ2-2; D not resolved. Germline V gene data show CDR1 as MDHEN and CDR2 as SYDVKM. V was trimmed by 8 bases and J by 8 bases, leaving 9 bases between them. This CDR3 is 11 amino acids long.

V and J are TRBV5-1 and TRBJ2-1, with D unclear. This CDR3 contains 13 residues. Trimming removed 0 bases at V and 15 bases at J, with 16 bases between. CDR1 and CDR2 (germline): SGHRS, YFSETQ. CDR3 amino acids: CASSLAGSSTSFF. CDR3 DNA sequence: TGCGCCAGCAGCTTGGCCGGCTCATCTACTTCGTTCTTC. The full variable domain, completed using reference TRBV5-1 and TRBJ2-1, is KAGVTQTPRYLIKTRGQQVTLSCSPISGHRSVSWYQQTPGQGLQFLFEYFSETQRNKGNFPGRFSGRQFSNSRSEMNVSTLELGDSALYLCASSLAGSSTSFFGPGTRLTVL.

This clonotype was counted only a few times. The J gene is TRBJ1-2, the V gene TRBV6-1, with 11 bases identical to TRBD1. The ends lost 3 bases at V and 4 bases at J; junction bases unmatched: 1. The CDR3 is 14 amino acids. Germline lookup yields CDR1 MNHNS and CDR2 SASEGT. CDR3 DNA: TGTGCCAGCAGTGAGGGACAGGGGGTCTATGGCTACACCTTC. This codes for CASSEGQGVYGYTF.

This clonotype has just a few counts. The chain joins TRBV10-3 to TRBJ2-3; TRBD1 aligns across 7 bases. The V and J ends lost 6 bases and 4 bases, in that order; junction bases with no gene match: 7. Germline loops: CDR1 ENHRY, CDR2 SYGVKD. The CDR3 length is 14 residues. The CDR3 loop reads CAISRSQGADTQYF. In DNA form, the CDR3 reads TGTGCCATCAGCCGATCGCAGGGGGCAGATACGCAGTATTTT.

This clonotype was recorded a few times. The chain recombines TRBV7-6 with TRBJ2-1; 10 nucleotides line up with TRBD2. Germline V CDR1 and CDR2: SGHVS, FNYEAQ. The junction had 13 bases not matched to a gene; V was cut back by 5 bases and J by 0 bases. CDR3 length equals 19 residues. The CDR3 loop is CASSLQAGGKAYSYNEQFF. CDR3 coding DNA: TGTGCCAGCAGCCTACAAGCGGGAGGGAAAGCTTACTCCTACAATGAGCAGTTCTTC. Full variable domain (remainder filled in from reference TRBV7-6 and TRBJ2-1): GAGVSQSPRYKVTKRGQDVALRCDPISGHVSLYWYRQALGQGPEFLTYFNYEAQQDKSGLPNDRFSAERPEGSISTLTIQRTEQRDSAMYRCASSLQAGGKAYSYNEQFFGPGTRLTVL.

The J gene is TRBJ2-3, the V gene TRBV4-3, with D perhaps TRBD1 or TRBD2 (5 bases each). The CDR3 has 18 residues. The V gene lost 1 base and the J gene lost 0 bases, with 17 bases spanning the gap. Germline-derived CDR1 and CDR2 are LGHNA and YSLEER. The CDR3 DNA follows: TGCGCCAGCAGCCAAGGGGGGTGGAGCGGAGCTAGCACAGATACGCAGTATTTT. This gives the protein CASSQGGWSGASTDTQYF.

This clonotype has just a few counts. This chain links TRBV29-1 with TRBJ2-4; D remains unclear. The CDR3 runs to 14 residues. V was shortened by 4 bases and J by 0 bases, with 10 bases between the two germline ends. CDR1 is SQVTM and CDR2 is ANQGSEA in the germline V gene. CDR3 sequence reads: CSVGGRLAKNIQYF. The CDR3 DNA reads as TGCAGCGTTGGTGGCAGACTAGCCAAAAACATTCAGTACTTC.

This clonotype has only a few counts. The chain couples TRBV6-5 to TRBJ2-1; weak D call: TRBD1 (6 bases). V was trimmed by 2 bases and J by 9 bases, leaving 17 bases between them. The CDR3 loop spans 15 amino acids. The germline gives CDR1 MNHEY, CDR2 SVGAGI. As DNA, the CDR3 is TGTGCCAGCAGTTACCCTCTTCTCAGGGGTGGTGAGCAGTTCTTC. Its translation is CASSYPLLRGGEQFF.

This clonotype came up a few times. The chain combines TRBV29-1 with TRBJ1-2, with D possibly being TRBD1 (5 bases). The CDR3 is 12 residues long. Germline-derived CDR1 and CDR2 are SQVTM and ANQGSEA. Trimming stripped 6 bases from V and 0 bases from J, with 8 bases between. The CDR3 is CSVGQTNYGYTF. The CDR3 DNA follows: TGCAGCGTCGGACAAACTAACTATGGCTACACCTTC.

This clonotype was picked up many times. This rearrangement joins TRBV7-2 to TRBJ2-1; TRBD2 might be the D (5 bases). Germline values: CDR1 SGHTA, CDR2 FQGNSA. V gave up 1 base and J gave up 8 bases, with 18 bases separating them. CDR3 length equals 16 residues. CDR3 loop: CASSLVGSGKRDEQFF. The CDR3 DNA follows: TGTGCCAGCAGCTTAGTAGGTTCGGGGAAGAGGGATGAGCAGTTCTTC.